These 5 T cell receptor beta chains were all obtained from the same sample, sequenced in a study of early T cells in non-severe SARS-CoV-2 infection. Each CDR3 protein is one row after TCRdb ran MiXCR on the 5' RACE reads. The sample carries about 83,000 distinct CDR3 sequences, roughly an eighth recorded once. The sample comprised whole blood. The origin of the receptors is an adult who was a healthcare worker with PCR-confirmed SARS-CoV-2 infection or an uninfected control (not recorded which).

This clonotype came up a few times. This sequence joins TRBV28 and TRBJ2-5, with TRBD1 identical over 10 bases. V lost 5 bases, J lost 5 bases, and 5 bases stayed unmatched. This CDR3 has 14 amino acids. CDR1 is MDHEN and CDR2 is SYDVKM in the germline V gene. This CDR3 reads CASSPDRGTETQYF. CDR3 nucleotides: TGTGCCAGCAGTCCGGACAGGGGGACGGAGACCCAGTACTTC.

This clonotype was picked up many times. CDR3 DNA sequence: TGTGCCAGTAGTACAGGCCTGGACTCCCGCTACGAGCAGTACTTC. This sequence encodes CASSTGLDSRYEQYF. The chain is built from TRBV19 and TRBJ2-7; perhaps TRBD2 as D (5 bases). Germline CDR1 and CDR2: LNHDA and SQIVND (reference sequence). Trimming pared 4 bases from V and 3 bases from J, leaving 16 bases between. The CDR3 totals 15 residues. Together with reference TRBV19 and TRBJ2-7, the CDR3 gives the full variable domain: DGGITQSPKYLFRKEGQNVTLSCEQNLNHDAMYWYRQDPGQGLRLIYYSQIVNDFQKGDIAEGYSVSREKKESFPLTVTSAQKNPTAFYLCASSTGLDSRYEQYFGPGTRLTVT.

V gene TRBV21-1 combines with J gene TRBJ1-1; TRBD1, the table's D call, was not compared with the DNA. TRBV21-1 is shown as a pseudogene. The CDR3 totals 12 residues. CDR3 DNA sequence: TGTGCCAGCAGCTCGGCCCGGGGTGAAGCTTTCTTT. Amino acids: CASSSARGEAFF.

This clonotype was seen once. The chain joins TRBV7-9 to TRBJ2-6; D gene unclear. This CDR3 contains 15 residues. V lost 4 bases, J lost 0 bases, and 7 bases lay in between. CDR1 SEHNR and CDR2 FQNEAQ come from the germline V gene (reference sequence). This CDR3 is CASSSDNSGANVLTF. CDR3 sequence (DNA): TGTGCCAGCAGCTCCGACAACTCTGGGGCCAACGTCCTGACTTTC.

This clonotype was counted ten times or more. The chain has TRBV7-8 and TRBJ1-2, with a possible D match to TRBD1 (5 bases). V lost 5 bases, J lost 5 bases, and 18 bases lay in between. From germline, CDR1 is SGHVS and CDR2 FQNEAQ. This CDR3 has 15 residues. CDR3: CASSHLTETDYGYTF. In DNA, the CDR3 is TGTGCCAGCAGCCATCTGACAGAGACAGATTATGGCTACACCTTC.